Listed below are T cell receptor beta chains from one sample, sequenced in a study of cytomegalovirus exposure and HLA in healthy donors. TCRdb's table, derived via immunoSEQ multiplex PCR, lists solely in-frame clones and lacks some. There are 130,000 to 150,000 clones in the sample; 88% occur only once, and 7.9% lies in the top ten. The sequenced material came from PBMCs. These receptors all stem from a woman younger than 35 in good health and CMV-seropositive. The conserved cysteine and the conserved F or W are not part of the CDR3 here. Each record gives: clone size, J gene, V gene, CDR3 protein. Some rows have no size entry. The others give once, few or many, or a class for an expanded clone.

.,TRBJ1-6,TRBV2,ASSDGSSYNSPLH
.,TRBJ2-7,TRBV5-1,ASSPRTNSYEQY
.,TRBJ2-4,TRBV4-2,ASSVELAGENIQY
.,TRBJ2-7,TRBV7-2,ASSLVLADEQY
.,TRBJ2-4,TRBV11-1,ASSPGQGDIQY
.,TRBJ2-7,TRBV5-5,ASSLSAGTGPYEQY
.,TRBJ1-2,TRBV7-3,ASSPVGGIDGYT
.,TRBJ1-6,TRBV2,ASSEGTGSGYNSPLH
.,TRBJ2-2,TRBV4-2,ASSQDPRGELF
.,TRBJ1-2,TRBV28,ASSFHPGANYGYT
once,TRBJ2-7,TRBV2,ASRADRDDYYEQY
.,TRBJ2-7,TRBV6-5,ASNRASGGDKQY
.,TRBJ1-3,TRBV11-3,ASSLVFPTGSIGNTIY
.,TRBJ1-6,TRBV28,ASSQRQGIGNSPLH
.,TRBJ1-5,TRBV5-8,ASRQGLNQPQH
once,TRBJ1-4,TRBV7-9,ASSLDTRAELF
once,TRBJ2-7,TRBV6-5,ASTNMRPYEQY
once,TRBJ2-7,TRBV19,ASSIDSDKRPLYEQY
.,TRBJ2-1,TRBV7-3,ASSLTGVSNEQF
.,TRBJ1-1,TRBV25-1,ASSESYGENTEAF
.,TRBJ2-2,TRBV11-2,ASSLEGQGYTGELF
.,TRBJ2-7,TRBV4-1,ASSQGPSGYEQY
.,TRBJ2-2,TRBV7-9,ASRPNSRDRGAGELF
.,TRBJ1-2,TRBV6-1,ASSDLLQGGSNYGYT
.,TRBJ1-1,TRBV6-5,ASSRQGTVTEAF
.,TRBJ1-2,TRBV5-1,ASSQPEQGINGYT
.,TRBJ1-2,TRBV6-1,ASTFRYGYT
.,TRBJ2-7,TRBV27,ASSAPSRGDYEQY
.,TRBJ1-1,TRBV6-1,ASRTDRVGTEAF
few,TRBJ1-2,TRBV15,ATTSGTGNYGYT
.,TRBJ2-1,TRBV10-1,ASSERSSGRSEQF
.,TRBJ1-2,TRBV6-1,ASSEGTGGFYGYT
.,TRBJ2-5,TRBV11-1,ASSHSGQGLSETQY
few,TRBJ1-1,TRBV25-1,ASSDPAGFTEAF
.,TRBJ1-4,TRBV7-2,ASSSNGQGLVEKLF
.,TRBJ2-7,TRBV28,ASSPPRGVAEQY
.,TRBJ2-7,TRBV2,ASSDLGLSYEQY
.,TRBJ2-1,TRBV9,ASSPRGGAGYNEQF
.,TRBJ2-5,TRBV7-7,ASSLGPGRGGTQY
.,TRBJ2-7,TRBV4-1,ASSLTGLAGNEQY
.,TRBJ1-1,TRBV11-2,ASSLEQLNTEAF
.,TRBJ2-7,TRBV19,ASRNSGLAYEQY
few,TRBJ1-3,TRBV7-6,ASSLVLQGAAGNTIY
.,TRBJ2-7,TRBV4-1,ASSQGLRGSYEQY
few,TRBJ1-5,TRBV19,ASSNGQPNQPQH
.,TRBJ1-5,TRBV19,ASSIGSLHRGWHQPQH
.,TRBJ1-1,TRBV5-4,ASSLGHRINTEAF
.,TRBJ2-1,TRBV5-6,ASSENSGNRFNEQF
once,TRBJ2-3,TRBV10-3,AISNRSTDTQY
.,TRBJ1-2,TRBV9,ASSVEGTGVGYT